This T cell receptor (beta chain) was profiled in a study of cytomegalovirus exposure and HLA in healthy donors. Whole-study results and caveats: V segments that were indistinguishable, TRBV6-2 and TRBV6-3 among them, were omitted from analysis. Accurate prediction of most subjects' HLA-A and HLA-B alleles from TCR beta sequences was reported.

In this sample, this clone turned up a few times. Its antigen is currently unknown. PCR primers comprised 60 Vbeta and 13 Jbeta primers. Profiling relied on immunoSEQ multiplex PCR, and the TCRdb table lists in-frame clones only, not all of them. This sample carries 90,000 to 140,000 clones, about 13% of them seen once, and the ten largest clones take around 15%. Each donor's status was that of a healthy bone marrow donor. The CDR3 runs 14 residues. Germline trimming cut 11 bases from V and 2 bases from J; bases unmatched to any gene: 10. Germline CDR1 ENHRY, CDR2 SYGVKD. Sequencing was performed on PBMCs. The V and J genes are TRBV10-3 and TRBJ2-3; 7 nucleotides align to TRBD2. This sequence was found in a man aged 35 to 55 in good health and CMV-seropositive. The CDR3 coding sequence is TGTGCCGTTCGGCCTGGGACTACCACAGATACGCAGTATTTT. Its protein product is CAVRPGTTTDTQYF.